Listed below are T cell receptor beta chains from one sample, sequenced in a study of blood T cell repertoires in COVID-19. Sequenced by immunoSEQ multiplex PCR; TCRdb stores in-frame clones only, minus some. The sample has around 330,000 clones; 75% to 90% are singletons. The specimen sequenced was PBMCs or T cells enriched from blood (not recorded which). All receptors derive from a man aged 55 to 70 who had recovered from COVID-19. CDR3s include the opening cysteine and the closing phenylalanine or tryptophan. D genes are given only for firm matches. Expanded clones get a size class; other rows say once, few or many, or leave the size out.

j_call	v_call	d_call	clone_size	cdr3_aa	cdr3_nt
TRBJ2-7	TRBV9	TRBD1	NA	CASSEGQASEQYF	TGTGCCAGCAGCGAAGGACAGGCCTCCGAGCAGTACTTC
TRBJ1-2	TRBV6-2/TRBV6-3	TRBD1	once	CASSYLTGGAVDGYTF	TGTGCCAGCAGTTACCTGACAGGGGGCGCGGTAGATGGCTACACCTTC
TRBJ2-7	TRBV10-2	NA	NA	CASSRTGGEQYF	TGCGCCAGCAGTCGGACAGGAGGGGAGCAGTACTTC
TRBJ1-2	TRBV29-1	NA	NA	CSVAHGVGYTF	TGCAGCGTCGCTCATGGAGTTGGCTACACCTTC
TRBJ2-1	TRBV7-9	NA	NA	CATDEQFF	TGTGCTACGGATGAGCAGTTCTTC
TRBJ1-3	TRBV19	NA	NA	CASSPGSGNTIYF	TGTGCCAGTAGTCCCGGGTCTGGAAACACCATATATTTT
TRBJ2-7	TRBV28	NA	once	CASSHGLGRYEQYF	TGTGCCAGCAGCCATGGGTTGGGCAGGTACGAGCAGTACTTC
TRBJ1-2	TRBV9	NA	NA	CASSVDQGSYGYTF	TGTGCCAGCAGCGTAGATCAGGGGAGCTATGGCTACACCTTC
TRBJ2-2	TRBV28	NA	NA	CASSSSSVLRGGELFF	TGTGCCAGCAGTTCTTCTTCGGTCCTTCGGGGCGGGGAGCTGTTTTTT
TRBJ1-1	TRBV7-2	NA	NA	CASSLESRTEAFF	TGTGCCAGCAGCTTAGAATCCCGCACTGAAGCTTTCTTT
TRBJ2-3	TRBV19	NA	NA	CASSISPPSGDTQYF	TGTGCCAGTAGTATAAGTCCCCCGAGCGGGGATACGCAGTATTTT
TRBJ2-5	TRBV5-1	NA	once	CASSLVQGGTQYF	TGCGCCAGCAGCTTGGTGCAGGGGGGGACCCAGTACTTC
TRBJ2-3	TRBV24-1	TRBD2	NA	CATSDTTSGRATDTQYF	TGTGCCACCAGTGATACGACTAGCGGGAGGGCCACAGATACGCAGTATTTT
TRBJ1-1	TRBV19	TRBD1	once	CASSTPRQGEGGTEAFF	TGTGCCAGTAGTACCCCTCGACAGGGCGAAGGAGGCACTGAAGCTTTCTTT
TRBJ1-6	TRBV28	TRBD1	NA	CASSETQGSLSSPLHF	TGTGCCAGCAGCGAAACACAGGGGTCATTGAGCTCACCCCTCCACTTT
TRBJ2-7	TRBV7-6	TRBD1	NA	CASSYGQGTYEQYF	TGTGCCAGCAGCTACGGACAGGGAACCTACGAGCAGTACTTC
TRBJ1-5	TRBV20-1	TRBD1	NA	CSASLQGLRGNQPQHF	TGCAGTGCTAGTTTACAGGGGTTGAGAGGCAATCAGCCCCAGCATTTT
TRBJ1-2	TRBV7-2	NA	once	CASSHEGGFGSGYTF	TGTGCCAGCAGCCATGAGGGAGGCTTTGGGTCTGGCTACACCTTC
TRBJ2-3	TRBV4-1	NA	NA	CASSQVPSLDTQYF	TGCGCCAGCAGCCAAGTCCCTAGCTTGGATACGCAGTATTTT
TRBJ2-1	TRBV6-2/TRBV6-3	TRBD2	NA	CASSYSTSGVDEQFF	TGTGCCAGCAGTTACTCGACTAGCGGGGTCGATGAGCAGTTCTTC
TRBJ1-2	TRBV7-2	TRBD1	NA	CASSPYQPGTVGYTF	TGTGCCAGCAGCCCGTACCAGCCCGGGACAGTTGGCTACACCTTC
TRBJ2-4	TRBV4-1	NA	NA	CASSQAVQNIQYF	TGCGCCAGCAGCCAGGCAGTCCAAAACATTCAGTACTTC
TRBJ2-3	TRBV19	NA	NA	CASSMRGSGTDTQYF	TGTGCCAGTAGTATGAGGGGGAGTGGCACAGATACGCAGTATTTT
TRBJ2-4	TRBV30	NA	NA	CAWEGARGAKNIQYF	TGTGCCTGGGAGGGAGCCAGGGGAGCCAAAAACATTCAGTACTTC
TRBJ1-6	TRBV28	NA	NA	CASSFPRGYGDSPLHF	TGTGCCAGCAGTTTCCCCAGGGGCTACGGGGATTCACCCCTCCACTTT
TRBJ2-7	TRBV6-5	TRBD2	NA	CASREREAYEQYF	TGTGCCAGCAGGGAGCGGGAGGCCTACGAGCAGTACTTC
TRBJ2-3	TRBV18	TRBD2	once	CASSPTDRDYQSTDTQYF	TGTGCCAGCTCACCAACGGACCGGGACTACCAGAGCACAGATACGCAGTATTTT
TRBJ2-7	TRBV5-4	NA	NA	CASSFGGLSGNSYEQYF	TGTGCCAGCAGCTTTGGAGGCCTTAGCGGAAACTCCTACGAGCAGTACTTC
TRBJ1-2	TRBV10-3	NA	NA	CAIRPREGGYGYTF	TGTGCCATCAGACCTCGTGAGGGTGGGTATGGCTACACCTTC
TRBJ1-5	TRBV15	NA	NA	CATSHNSNQPQHF	TGTGCCACCAGCCACAATAGCAATCAGCCCCAGCATTTT
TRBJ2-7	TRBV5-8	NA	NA	CASSLASGTPYF	TGTGCCAGCAGCTTGGCATCCGGGACTCCGTACTTC
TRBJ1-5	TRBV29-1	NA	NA	CSVGPGGNNQPQHF	TGCAGCGTTGGCCCGGGGGGGAACAATCAGCCCCAGCATTTT
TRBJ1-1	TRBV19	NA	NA	CASSISGVRTEAFF	TGTGCCAGTAGTATATCGGGGGTACGGACTGAAGCTTTCTTT
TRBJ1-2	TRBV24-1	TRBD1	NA	CATSDLPTGSGYTF	TGTGCCACCAGTGATTTGCCGACAGGGAGCGGCTACACCTTC
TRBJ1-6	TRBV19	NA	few	CASSNGYNSPLHF	TGTGCCAGTAGTAACGGGTATAATTCACCCCTCCACTTT
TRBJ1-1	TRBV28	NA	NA	CASSLGTEAFF	TGTGCCAGCAGCCTCGGCACTGAAGCTTTCTTT
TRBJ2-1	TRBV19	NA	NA	CASSIEGQGFNEQFF	TGTGCCAGTAGTATAGAAGGTCAGGGGTTTAATGAGCAGTTCTTC
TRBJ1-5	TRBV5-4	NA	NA	CASSLGGADYQPQHF	TGTGCCAGCAGCTTGGGGGGAGCAGACTATCAGCCCCAGCATTTT
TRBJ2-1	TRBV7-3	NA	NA	CASSLGRTGNEQFF	TGTGCCAGCAGCTTAGGGAGGACAGGAAATGAGCAGTTCTTC
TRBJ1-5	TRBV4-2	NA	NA	CASSQDRAQGQPQHF	TGTGCCAGCAGCCAAGATCGGGCGCAGGGCCAGCCCCAGCATTTT
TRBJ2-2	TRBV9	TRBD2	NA	CASSLTTSGSTGELFF	TGTGCCAGCAGCTTGACGACTAGCGGGAGCACCGGGGAGCTGTTTTTT
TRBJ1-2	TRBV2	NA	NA	CASAPMSFWYTF	TGTGCCAGCGCCCCGATGAGTTTCTGGTACACCTTC
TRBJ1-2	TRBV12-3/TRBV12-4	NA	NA	CASSNRVRDGYTF	TGTGCCAGCAGTAACAGGGTAAGGGATGGCTACACCTTC
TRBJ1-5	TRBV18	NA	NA	CASSPLYSNQPQHF	TGTGCCAGCTCACCATTGTATAGCAATCAGCCCCAGCATTTT
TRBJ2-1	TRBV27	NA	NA	CASFYINEQFF	TGTGCCAGCTTTTATATCAATGAGCAGTTCTTC